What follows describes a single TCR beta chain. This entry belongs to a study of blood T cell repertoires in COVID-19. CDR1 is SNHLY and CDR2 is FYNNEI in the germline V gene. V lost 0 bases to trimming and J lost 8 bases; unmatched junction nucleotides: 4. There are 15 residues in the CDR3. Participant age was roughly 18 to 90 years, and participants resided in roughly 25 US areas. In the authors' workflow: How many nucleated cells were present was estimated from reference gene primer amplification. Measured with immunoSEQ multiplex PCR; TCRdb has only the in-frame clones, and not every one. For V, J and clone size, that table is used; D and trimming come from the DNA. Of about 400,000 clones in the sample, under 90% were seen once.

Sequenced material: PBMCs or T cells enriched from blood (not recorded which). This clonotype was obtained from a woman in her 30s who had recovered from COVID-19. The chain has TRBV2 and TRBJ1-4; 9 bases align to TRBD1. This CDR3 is CASSEATGGREKLFF. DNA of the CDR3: TGTGCCAGCAGTGAAGCGACAGGGGGTCGGGAAAAACTGTTTTTT.